One and the same sample provided the 13 T cell receptor beta chains below, sequenced in a study of cytomegalovirus exposure and HLA in healthy donors (dated by TCRdb to 2017 to 2019). The method behind the library was the immunoSEQ multiplex PCR assay. For the multiplex PCR, a mixture combining 60 forward primers for TCR Vbeta segments and 13 reverse primers for TCR Jbeta segments was used. The immuneACCESS repertoire file appears here via TCRdb, limited to in-frame rearrangements. These files lack a portion of the clones; in checked studies, under half of the deficit traces to unresolved V genes, and the cause of the others is not known. This sample lists 90,000 to 150,000 clones; around three quarters were detected once. 4.9% of the sample is held by the ten biggest clonotypes. The sample comprised PBMCs. The receptors derive from a man aged 50 or older in good health and CMV-seropositive.

This chain connects TRBV27 to TRBJ2-1, with D perhaps matching TRBD2 (5 bases). From germline, CDR1 is MNHEY and CDR2 SMNVEV (reference sequence). There are 16 residues in the CDR3. V shed 0 bases and J shed 5 bases, with 14 bases lying between them. The CDR3 bases are TGTGCCAGCAGTTTATCTCGGTCTAGCACCGACAATGAGCAGTTCTTC. Its translation is CASSLSRSSTDNEQFF.

The chain carries TRBV6-6 and TRBJ2-3; 11 positions agree with TRBD2. CDR3 size: 16 residues. V dropped 6 bases and J dropped 4; count of bases not matched to a gene: 9. The germline V gene encodes CDR1 MNHNY and CDR2 SVGAGI (reference sequence). CDR3 protein: CASRSRTSGGPDTQYF. The CDR3 bases are TGTGCCAGCAGGTCACGTACTAGCGGGGGCCCAGATACGCAGTATTTT.

The chain couples TRBV7-2 to TRBJ2-5; possibly TRBD1 for D (5 bases). The CDR3 extends over 17 amino acids. V lost 1 base, J lost 3 bases, and 18 bases lay in between. Germline assignment: CDR1 SGHTA and CDR2 FQGNSA. CDR3 in amino acids: CASSLDGGAEPKETQYF. DNA of the CDR3: TGTGCCAGCAGCTTAGATGGTGGGGCCGAACCGAAAGAGACCCAGTACTTC.

CDR3 in amino acids: CASRKEGTGANVLTF. In DNA, the CDR3 is TGTGCCAGCAGGAAGGAGGGAACTGGGGCCAACGTCCTGACTTTC. The gene calls are TRBV6-1 and TRBJ2-6; a weak D match, TRBD2 (6 bases). The V gene lost 6 bases and the J gene lost 2 bases, with 11 bases spanning the gap. The CDR3 has 15 amino acids. The germline V gene has CDR1 MNHNS and CDR2 SASEGT.

This rearrangement joins TRBV18 to TRBJ1-1, with a tentative D call TRBD1 (6 bases). The CDR3 has 12 amino acids. V dropped 6 bases and J dropped 4 bases, with 9 bases sitting between them. CDR1 and CDR2 (germline): KGHSH, LQKENI. The CDR3 sequence: CASSFRGTEAFF. The CDR3 DNA follows: TGTGCCAGCTCGTTCAGGGGCACTGAAGCTTTCTTT.

This rearrangement joins TRBV6-7 to TRBJ1-1; no reliable D call. TRBV6-7 is an ORF, with its function uncertain. Trimming cost V 6 bases and J 1 base, with 12 bases left between them. There are 14 residues in the CDR3. The CDR3: CASRKTAGNTEAFF. CDR3 coding DNA: TGTGCCAGCAGAAAAACGGCAGGGAACACTGAAGCTTTCTTT.

This clone was recorded only once. CDR3 protein: CASSLVAGLQETQYF. The CDR3, as DNA: TGTGCCAGCAGCTTGGTCGCAGGGCTCCAAGAGACCCAGTACTTC. The rearrangement joins TRBV5-5 to TRBJ2-5; the D gene is possibly TRBD1 (5 bases). The CDR3 extends over 15 amino acids. Per germline, CDR1 SGHKS and CDR2 YYEKEE (reference sequence). Trimming cost V 0 bases and J 1 base, with 10 bases left between them.

The chain recombines TRBV7-3 with TRBJ2-1; TRBD2 is a possible D gene (5 bases). Trimming took off 6 bases at V and 7 bases at J, with 16 bases between the two ends. Germline V CDR1 and CDR2: SGHTA, FQGTGA. There are 14 residues in the CDR3. The CDR3 nucleotides read TGTGCCAGCAGGTCTACGGGATACGGAAATGAGCAGTTCTTC. It specifies CASRSTGYGNEQFF. Variable domain in full (rest from reference TRBV7-3 and TRBJ2-1): GAGVSQTPSNKVTEKGKYVELRCDPISGHTALYWYRQSLGQGPEFLIYFQGTGAADDSGLPNDRFFAVRPEGSVSTLKIQRTERGDSAVYLCASRSTGYGNEQFFGPGTRLTVL.

This chain joins TRBV6-5 and TRBJ1-1; D unresolved. CDR1 and CDR2 (germline): MNHEY, SVGAGI. The CDR3 is made up of 14 amino acids. V lost 2 bases and J 1 base, leaving 8 bases between the germline ends. The CDR3 DNA is TGTGCCAGCAGTTACGATAGTACGAACACTGAAGCTTTCTTT. Protein sequence: CASSYDSTNTEAFF.

CDR3 loop: CASSSWRDPKPWTQYF. The CDR3 coding sequence is TGTGCCAGCAGTTCGTGGAGAGACCCTAAGCCATGGACGCAGTATTTT. This sequence joins TRBV7-9 and TRBJ2-3; D remains ambiguous. Trimming left V 6 bases short and J 9 bases short, with 25 bases between. Germline V gene data show CDR1 as SEHNR and CDR2 as FQNEAQ (reference sequence). This CDR3 contains 16 residues.

V usage is TRBV4-1 and J usage is TRBJ1-6, with 7 bases identical to TRBD1. Germline V CDR1 and CDR2: MGHRA, YSYEKL. J was trimmed by 10 bases and V by 5 bases; bases with no gene match: 14. This CDR3 is 16 amino acids long. The CDR3 DNA reads as TGCGCCAGCAGCTCCCGGGAGGGGGCGGTTTTGTCACCCCTCCACTTT. Protein sequence: CASSSREGAVLSPLHF.

The chain uses TRBV28 and TRBJ2-7; TRBD2 matches 7 bases. The CDR3 runs 17 residues. Losses at the gene ends were 4 bases for V and 3 bases for J; bases not matched to a gene: 15. Germline CDR1 reads MDHEN; CDR2 reads SYDVKM. The CDR3 DNA reads TGTGCCAGCAGTTCTTCCCCGGGAGGAGGGTTCTACTACGAGCAGTACTTC. This codes for CASSSSPGGGFYYEQYF.

This rearrangement joins TRBV5-5 to TRBJ2-7, with a possible D match to TRBD1 (6 bases). The germline V gene encodes CDR1 SGHKS and CDR2 YYEKEE (reference sequence). Trimming removed 3 bases at V and 3 bases at J, with 10 bases between. The CDR3 length is 13 residues. The CDR3 sequence is CASSSGEIYEQYF. CDR3 nucleotides: TGTGCCAGCAGCTCAGGGGAGATCTACGAGCAGTACTTC.